The rows below give T cell receptor beta chains drawn from one sample of a study of T cells in Graves' hyperthyroidism and ophthalmopathy. MiXCR was run by TCRdb on the multiplex PCR reads, yielding one entry per CDR3 protein. This sample has 500,000 to 650,000 distinct CDR3 sequences, with just under 20% found just once. The sequenced material came from blood. The receptors stem from a man aged 35-49 years with Graves' ophthalmopathy. The CDR3 runs from the conserved cysteine through the conserved F or W. A D gene is named only where the DNA matches it firmly. Size tells how often a clone was seen (once, few, many) or the class of an expanded clone, and some rows leave it out.

j_gene: TRBJ2-1
d_gene: TRBD2
v_gene: TRBV11-3
abundance: many
CDR3aa: CASSKGRGSFYNEQFF
CDR3nt: TGTGCCAGCAGCAAAGGGAGGGGTTCATTCTACAATGAGCAGTTCTTC

j_gene: TRBJ2-2
d_gene: NA
v_gene: TRBV3-1
abundance: few
CDR3aa: CASSLLRVHGELFF
CDR3nt: TGTGCCAGCAGCCTGTTGCGGGTCCACGGGGAGCTGTTTTTT

j_gene: TRBJ2-3
d_gene: NA
v_gene: TRBV7-2
abundance: once
CDR3aa: CASSLGGRGTRSTDTQYF
CDR3nt: TGTGCCAGCAGCTTAGGGGGCCGGGGGACCAGGAGCACAGATACGCAGTATTTT

j_gene: TRBJ1-5
d_gene: NA
v_gene: TRBV20-1
abundance: many
CDR3aa: CSARVSQGNQPQHF
CDR3nt: TGCAGTGCTAGAGTCTCGCAGGGTAATCAGCCCCAGCATTTT

j_gene: TRBJ1-3
d_gene: NA
v_gene: TRBV2
abundance: few
CDR3aa: CASKGVGNTIYF
CDR3nt: TGTGCCAGCAAGGGGGTTGGAAACACCATATATTTT

j_gene: TRBJ2-3
d_gene: TRBD2
v_gene: TRBV10-3
abundance: once
CDR3aa: CAISDPGAGGLGTDTQYF
CDR3nt: TGTGCCATCAGTGATCCCGGTGCGGGGGGTCTCGGCACAGATACGCAGTATTTT

j_gene: TRBJ1-4
d_gene: TRBD1
v_gene: TRBV20-1
abundance: NA
CDR3aa: CSAGTGDEKLFF
CDR3nt: TGCAGTGCTGGGACAGGGGACGAAAAACTGTTTTTT

j_gene: TRBJ2-1
d_gene: TRBD2
v_gene: TRBV9
abundance: once
CDR3aa: CASSVDPAGVMNEQFF
CDR3nt: TGTGCCAGCAGCGTAGACCCGGCGGGGGTGATGAATGAGCAGTTCTTC

j_gene: TRBJ2-1
d_gene: NA
v_gene: TRBV12-3/TRBV12-4
abundance: NA
CDR3aa: CASTPGEVPYNEQFF
CDR3nt: TGTGCCAGCACCCCCGGCGAGGTACCCTACAATGAGCAGTTCTTC

j_gene: TRBJ2-7
d_gene: TRBD1
v_gene: TRBV29-1
abundance: few
CDR3aa: CSVGRDRGHEQYF
CDR3nt: TGCAGCGTTGGACGGGACAGGGGGCACGAGCAGTACTTC

j_gene: TRBJ2-7
d_gene: TRBD2
v_gene: TRBV10-2
abundance: NA
CDR3aa: CASSGEGVHEQYF
CDR3nt: TGCGCCAGCAGTGGGGAGGGAGTCCACGAGCAGTACTTC

j_gene: TRBJ2-1
d_gene: TRBD2
v_gene: TRBV20-1
abundance: NA
CDR3aa: CSARDFGKREGPYNEQFF
CDR3nt: TGCAGTGCTAGAGATTTTGGGAAGCGGGAGGGCCCCTACAATGAGCAGTTCTTC

j_gene: TRBJ1-1
d_gene: NA
v_gene: TRBV2
abundance: many
CDR3aa: CASRGNRGGFF
CDR3nt: TGTGCCAGCAGGGGGAACCGGGGGGGTTTCTTT

j_gene: TRBJ2-1
d_gene: NA
v_gene: TRBV7-9
abundance: few
CDR3aa: CATDPGGNEQFF
CDR3nt: TGTGCCACCGACCCTGGGGGCAATGAGCAGTTCTTC

j_gene: TRBJ2-2
d_gene: TRBD2
v_gene: TRBV12-3/TRBV12-4
abundance: NA
CDR3aa: CASSQLAGGSGELFF
CDR3nt: TGTGCCAGCAGCCAGCTAGCGGGAGGGTCCGGGGAGCTGTTTTTT

j_gene: TRBJ2-7
d_gene: NA
v_gene: TRBV27
abundance: NA
CDR3aa: CATNGGGADEQYF
CDR3nt: TGTGCCACCAATGGCGGGGGCGCGGACGAGCAGTACTTC

j_gene: TRBJ2-5
d_gene: NA
v_gene: TRBV4-2
abundance: many
CDR3aa: CASSQDPPGLQETQYF
CDR3nt: TGTGCCAGCAGCCAAGATCCACCCGGTTTGCAAGAGACCCAGTACTTC